These 30 T cell receptor beta chains were all obtained from the same sample, sequenced in a study of T cell repertoires in cytomegalovirus infection (dated by TCRdb to the late 2010s). The sample's treatment or condition, from its label and the paper: in vitro stimulation with specific CMV peptide epitopes to enrich CMV-specific T cells. TCRdb names Illumina HiSeq 1500 as the instrument used. The public reads were reanalyzed by TCRdb: fastp trimming at Q25, MiXCR alignment, in-frame beta chains only. Each entry is one CDR3 protein sequence, shown with its most common DNA and genes. The sample data list roughly 150,000 distinct CDR3 sequences, and 32% of these were observed just once. The top ten clones comprise about 52% of the sample. What these receptors recognize is not known. The sequencing here drew on CD8+ T cells from cultured PBMCs, taken from culture after CMV antigen stimulation. These receptors came from a human donor in good health (CMV status not recorded). Some clones in this sample may be carry-over from other donors' samples.

J is TRBJ2-1 and V is TRBV19, with 7 bases aligning to TRBD2. Germline assignment: CDR1 LNHDA and CDR2 SQIVND (reference sequence). J was trimmed by 3 bases and V by 3 bases; bases with no gene match: 2. The CDR3 is made up of 14 amino acids. The CDR3 spells CASSMLADYNEQFF. Written as DNA, the CDR3 is TGTGCCAGTAGTATGCTAGCGGACTACAATGAGCAGTTCTTC.

In this sample, this clonotype turned up a few times. This chain uses TRBV7-2 with TRBJ2-7; D is possibly TRBD2 (6 bases). This CDR3 is built from 13 residues. V lost 1 base and J lost 7, with 11 bases in between. The germline V gene encodes CDR1 SGHTA and CDR2 FQGNSA. The CDR3 loop reads CASSLDLGREQYF. The CDR3 nucleotides are TGTGCCAGCAGCTTAGATCTAGGGAGGGAGCAGTACTTC. The variable domain in full, completed from reference TRBV7-2 and TRBJ2-7, reads GAGVSQSPSNKVTEKGKDVELRCDPISGHTALYWYRQSLGQGLEFLIYFQGNSAPDKSGLPSDRFSAERTGGSVSTLTIQRTQQEDSAVYLCASSLDLGREQYFGPGTRLTVT.

Details on this clonotype: At one boundary the junction diverges from the germline segment, which might be a read error. V gene TRBV7-6 combines with J gene TRBJ1-1, with D maybe TRBD1 (5 bases). Germline V gene sequence: CDR1 SGHVS, CDR2 FNYEAQ. The CDR3 is 11 residues long. In DNA form, the CDR3 reads TGTGCCAGCAACTTAGGGGAGTCAGCTTTCTTT. Residues: CASNLGESAFF.

The chain uses TRBV20-1 and TRBJ2-7, with D perhaps TRBD1 or TRBD2 (5 bases each). Trimming stripped 2 bases from V and 7 bases from J, with 12 bases between. The CDR3 extends over 12 amino acids. Germline loops: CDR1 DFQATT, CDR2 SNEGSKA (reference sequence). CDR3 coding DNA: TGCAGTGCTAGATTGGGGGTAGGTGAGCAGTACTTC. Translation: CSARLGVGEQYF.

This chain connects TRBV20-1 to TRBJ1-6, with a tentative D call TRBD1 (5 bases). The CDR3 runs to 14 residues. The V and J ends lost 3 bases and 8 bases respectively, with 14 bases between them. In germline, CDR1 is DFQATT, CDR2 SNEGSKA (reference sequence). CDR3 amino acids: CSASPRGGHSPLHF. The CDR3 DNA follows: TGCAGTGCTAGTCCCCGCGGGGGTCATTCACCCCTCCACTTT.

This clonotype was picked up many times. The chain links TRBV7-9 to TRBJ2-5, with a weak D call TRBD2 (5 bases). The germline V and J ends were trimmed by 4 bases and 0 bases, with 12 bases remaining between them. In germline, CDR1 is SEHNR, CDR2 FQNEAQ (reference sequence). CDR3 size: 15 residues. The CDR3 DNA is TGTGCCAGCAGCTCCTTCGACTATTACCAAGAGACCCAGTACTTC. Translating it yields CASSSFDYYQETQYF.

The chain combines TRBV11-2 with TRBJ2-7; D ambiguous. V lost 1 base and J 3 bases, leaving 16 bases between the germline ends. The CDR3 has 16 amino acids. Germline assignment: CDR1 SGHAT and CDR2 FQNNGV. The CDR3 DNA reads TGTGCCAGCAGCTTAGGAGGTGTATCCAGGCTCTACGAGCAGTACTTC. Translated: CASSLGGVSRLYEQYF.

The chain combines TRBV12-3 or TRBV12-4 with TRBJ1-1, with D perhaps matching TRBD1 (6 bases). The germline V and J ends were trimmed by 7 bases and 6 bases, with 12 bases remaining between them. This CDR3 is 12 amino acids long. The CDR3 DNA follows: TGTGCCAGCACCACAGGGACCGCTGAAGCTTTCTTT. Amino acid sequence: CASTTGTAEAFF.

The J gene is TRBJ1-1, the V gene TRBV24-1; D is unresolved. V gave up 7 bases and J gave up 3 bases, with 11 bases separating them. CDR3 length: 13 amino acids. The V gene's germline CDR1 is KGHDR and CDR2 SFDVKD. The CDR3 here is CATRALGDTEAFF. The DNA for the CDR3 is TGTGCCACCAGGGCGCTGGGAGACACTGAAGCTTTCTTT.

This clonotype was counted once. The chain recombines TRBV2 with TRBJ1-4; D gene ambiguous. This CDR3 comprises 17 residues. Per germline, CDR1 SNHLY and CDR2 FYNNEI. Between the trimmed V and J ends, which lost 2 bases and 0 bases, there was a span of 13 bases. The CDR3 nucleotides read TGTGCCAGCAGTGAACACCCGTACACTGCAACTAATGAAAAACTGTTTTTT. It is translated as CASSEHPYTATNEKLFF.

In its sample, this clonotype was seen many times. The V gene is TRBV20-1, the J gene TRBJ2-7, with TRBD2 matching over 7 bases. Per germline, CDR1 DFQATT and CDR2 SNEGSKA (reference sequence). With V trimmed by 0 bases and J by 3 bases, 8 bases remained unmatched. The CDR3 spans 15 residues. The CDR3 sequence is CSARDLLGGGYEQYF. CDR3 DNA: TGCAGTGCTAGAGACCTACTGGGGGGGGGCTACGAGCAGTACTTC.

This clonotype was detected a few times. The chain combines TRBV5-6 with TRBJ1-2, with D perhaps TRBD1 (6 bases). CDR1 and CDR2 from the germline V gene are SGHDT and YYEEEE. The germline V and J ends were trimmed by 1 base and 4 bases, with 17 bases remaining between them. This CDR3 comprises 16 residues. The chain's CDR3 is CASSLTYRVASYGYTF. CDR3 nucleotide sequence: TGTGCCAGCAGCTTGACTTACAGGGTGGCGTCCTATGGCTACACCTTC.

This clonotype has at least ten counts. In nucleotides, the CDR3 is TGTGCCAGTCAGGGAGGTCTGAACACTGAAGCTTTCTTT. Its protein is CASQGGLNTEAFF. This chain links TRBV19 with TRBJ1-1, with a tentative D call TRBD1 (5 bases). The germline gives CDR1 LNHDA, CDR2 SQIVND (reference sequence). Trimming cost V 8 bases and J 0 bases, with 10 bases left between them. This CDR3 spans 13 amino acids.

The V gene is TRBV2, the J gene TRBJ2-1; a possible D gene is TRBD2 (6 bases). The V gene's germline CDR1 is SNHLY and CDR2 FYNNEI. Trimming removed 8 bases at V and 0 bases at J, with 14 bases between. The length of the CDR3 is 15 residues. The CDR3, as DNA: TGTGCCAGCCCCGGGGACTCAAGCTCCTACAATGAGCAGTTCTTC. It is translated as CASPGDSSSYNEQFF. The full variable domain, rest sourced from reference TRBV2 and TRBJ2-1, is EPEVTQTPSHQVTQMGQEVILRCVPISNHLYFYWYRQILGQKVEFLVSFYNNEISEKSEIFDDQFSVERPDGSNFTLKIRSTKLEDSAMYFCASPGDSSSYNEQFFGPGTRLTVL.

As for this clonotype: A much more abundant neighbour one base away suggests this may be a read error. The chain recombines TRBV9 with TRBJ2-1; D is perhaps TRBD1 (6 bases). The V and J ends lost 4 bases and 13 bases respectively, with 15 bases between them. This CDR3 is built from 12 residues. Germline-derived CDR1 and CDR2 are SGDLS and YYNGEE. The CDR3 loop reads CASSLQGADQFF. As DNA, the CDR3 is TGTGCCAGCAGCTTACAGGGAGCTGATCAGTTCTTC.

The V and J genes are TRBV19 and TRBJ2-1, with D possibly TRBD1 on 5 matching bases. The germline V gene has CDR1 LNHDA and CDR2 SQIVND (reference sequence). The CDR3 is 11 residues long. Trimming took 7 bases from V and 7 from J, leaving 8 bases between them. CDR3: CASTTGNEQFF. DNA of the CDR3: TGTGCCAGTACCACAGGTAATGAGCAGTTCTTC.

This clonotype was counted a few times. The V and J genes are TRBV7-8 and TRBJ2-3; 9 nucleotides align to TRBD2. Germline CDR1 and CDR2: SGHVS and FQNEAQ. V lost 5 bases, J lost 8 bases, and 11 bases stayed unmatched. CDR3 size: 15 residues. CDR3 sequence (DNA): TGTGCCAGCAGCGATGCCGGCGGGGGGGCTGGTACGCAGTATTTT. Translated: CASSDAGGGAGTQYF.

This clonotype was observed a few times. The V and J genes are TRBV4-1 and TRBJ2-7; possibly TRBD2 for D (5 bases). The CDR3 contains 16 residues. V gave up 1 base and J gave up 0 bases, with 13 bases separating them. CDR1 and CDR2 (germline): MGHRA, YSYEKL. CDR3: CASSQGGIGLSYEQYF. CDR3 sequence (DNA): TGCGCCAGCAGCCAAGGGGGAATCGGACTCTCCTACGAGCAGTACTTC.

This clonotype has just a few counts. This chain connects TRBV4-2 to TRBJ2-1; possible D gene TRBD2, 6 bases. V was pared by 2 bases and J by 2 bases, with 13 bases between. The CDR3 runs 16 residues. CDR1 is LGHNA and CDR2 is YNFKEQ in the germline V gene. CDR3 DNA: TGTGCCAGCAGCCAACCTAGCGCCGGCGCCTACAATGAGCAGTTCTTC. It translates to CASSQPSAGAYNEQFF.

CDR3 amino acids: CSAVRTGDRDNQPQHF. The CDR3 coding sequence is TGCAGTGCCGTTAGAACAGGGGACAGAGACAATCAGCCCCAGCATTTT. This chain links TRBV20-1 with TRBJ1-5; 7 nucleotides match TRBD1. CDR3 size: 16 residues. J was trimmed by 3 bases and V by 6 bases; bases with no gene match: 14. Germline assignment: CDR1 DFQATT and CDR2 SNEGSKA (reference sequence).

The chain has TRBV9 and TRBJ1-2, with a weak D call TRBD1 (5 bases). Trimming removed 3 bases at V and 4 bases at J, with 13 bases between. CDR3 size: 14 residues. The V gene's germline CDR1 is SGDLS and CDR2 YYNGEE. The CDR3: CASSGSGGPYGYTF. The CDR3 DNA reads as TGTGCCAGCAGCGGATCCGGGGGTCCCTATGGCTACACCTTC.

The J gene is TRBJ1-5, the V gene TRBV7-9; D remains unclear. The germline gives CDR1 SEHNR, CDR2 FQNEAQ (reference sequence). V was pared by 2 bases and J by 3 bases, with 5 bases between. This CDR3 spans 13 amino acids. The CDR3 reads CASSLYLNQPQHF. The CDR3 nucleotides are TGTGCCAGCAGCTTATATCTCAATCAGCCCCAGCATTTT. The entire variable domain, with the rest obtained from reference TRBV7-9 and TRBJ1-5, is as follows: DTGVSQNPRHKITKRGQNVTFRCDPISEHNRLYWYRQTLGQGPEFLTYFQNEAQLEKSRLLSDRFSAERPKGSFSTLEIQRTEQGDSAMYLCASSLYLNQPQHFGDGTRLSIL.

The chain couples TRBV28 to TRBJ2-1, with 7 bases matching TRBD2. Germline CDR1 is MDHEN and CDR2 is SYDVKM. The CDR3 is 15 residues long. Trimming took 3 bases from V and 2 from J; bases not matched to a gene: 4. DNA of the CDR3: TGTGCCAGCAGTTTTTCCAGCGGGGCCTACAATGAGCAGTTCTTC. It yields the protein CASSFSSGAYNEQFF.

This clonotype was counted ten times or more. The V and J genes are TRBV12-3 or TRBV12-4 and TRBJ1-2; perhaps TRBD1 as D (6 bases). V shed 0 bases and J shed 9 bases, with 14 bases lying between them. This CDR3 is built from 14 residues. The CDR3 loop reads CASSLAIQGVSYTF. CDR3 in DNA: TGTGCCAGCAGTTTAGCGATACAGGGTGTAAGCTACACCTTC.

This clonotype was counted at least ten times. The genes are TRBV4-1 and TRBJ1-2; D ambiguous. Looked up from germline, CDR1 is MGHRA and CDR2 is YSYEKL. The germline V and J ends were trimmed by 1 base and 3 bases, with 12 bases remaining between them. The CDR3 contains 15 residues. The CDR3 region has the DNA TGCGCCAGCAGCCAAGTGGCTGGGAGTGACTATGGCTACACCTTC. Translation gives CASSQVAGSDYGYTF.

The V call is TRBV7-6, the J call TRBJ2-1; D is possibly TRBD1 (5 bases). CDR1 is SGHVS and CDR2 is FNYEAQ in the germline V gene. The CDR3 is 14 amino acids. Trimming removed 2 bases at V and 4 bases at J, with 9 bases between. The CDR3 sequence is CASSLIGVYNEQFF. The CDR3 nucleotides are TGTGCCAGCAGCTTAATAGGGGTTTACAATGAGCAGTTCTTC.

The gene calls are TRBV20-1 and TRBJ2-3, with 9 bases aligning to TRBD2. From germline, CDR1 is DFQATT and CDR2 SNEGSKA (reference sequence). This CDR3 region has 15 residues. Unmatched junction bases numbered 11, after V lost 5 bases and J lost 5 bases. The DNA of the CDR3 is TGCAGTGCTGCGGGGGCTAGCGGGGATTTAGATACGCAGTATTTT. Translating gives CSAAGASGDLDTQYF.

The chain uses TRBV5-6 and TRBJ2-3, with D perhaps matching TRBD1 (5 bases). The CDR3 length is 12 residues. The V end lost 0 bases, the J end lost 14 bases, and 13 bases lay between the germline ends. Germline V gives CDR1 SGHDT, CDR2 YYEEEE. The CDR3: CASSLGEGVRYF. Here the CDR3 DNA reads TGTGCCAGCAGCTTGGGAGAAGGGGTGAGGTATTTT.

The rearrangement joins TRBV25-1 to TRBJ2-4; possibly TRBD1 or TRBD2 for D (5 bases each). Germline V gene data show CDR1 as MGHDK and CDR2 as SYGVNS. Trimming shortened V by 3 bases and J by 6 bases, and 12 bases separated the two germline ends. The CDR3 is 14 residues long. The CDR3 protein is CASSDAGTLNIQYF. Written as DNA, the CDR3 is TGTGCCAGCAGTGACGCCGGGACCCTAAACATTCAGTACTTC.

This clonotype was observed many times. This chain uses TRBV11-3 with TRBJ2-1; tentatively, D is TRBD1 (5 bases). The germline V and J ends were trimmed by 0 bases and 10 bases, with 13 bases remaining between them. This CDR3 is 14 amino acids long. CDR1 is SGHNT and CDR2 is YENEEA in the germline V gene. CDR3 region: CASSLEGFRTEQFF. The CDR3 DNA is TGTGCCAGCAGCTTAGAAGGGTTCCGGACAGAGCAGTTCTTC.